This TCR beta chain came from a study of shared clonotypes between healthy human individuals. Whole-study findings and limits: Clonotype sharing among the donors was expected to vary with sequencing depth.

Trimming took 1 base from V and 3 from J, leaving 21 bases between them. Germline CDR1 MGHRA, CDR2 YSYEKL. The CDR3 extends over 18 amino acids. The CD4+ fraction was divided into a CD45RA+ naive subset and a CD45RA-negative memory subset. Worth noting for this clone: No antigen is known for it.

Sequenced by immunoSEQ multiplex PCR; TCRdb stores in-frame clones only, minus some. The profile shows 2.5 million or so clones, more than 90% of them singletons. The sample was naive CD4+ T cells sorted from blood. The sample's subset: CD45RA+ positively selected. The TCR originated in a man between 18 and 35 years old in good health. The chain uses TRBV4-1 and TRBJ1-1; D is possibly TRBD1 (5 bases). Here the CDR3 DNA reads TGCGCCAGCAGCCAAGTCGGACGGGGCCCTGCCGGGGACACTGAAGCTTTCTTT. Its protein is CASSQVGRGPAGDTEAFF.